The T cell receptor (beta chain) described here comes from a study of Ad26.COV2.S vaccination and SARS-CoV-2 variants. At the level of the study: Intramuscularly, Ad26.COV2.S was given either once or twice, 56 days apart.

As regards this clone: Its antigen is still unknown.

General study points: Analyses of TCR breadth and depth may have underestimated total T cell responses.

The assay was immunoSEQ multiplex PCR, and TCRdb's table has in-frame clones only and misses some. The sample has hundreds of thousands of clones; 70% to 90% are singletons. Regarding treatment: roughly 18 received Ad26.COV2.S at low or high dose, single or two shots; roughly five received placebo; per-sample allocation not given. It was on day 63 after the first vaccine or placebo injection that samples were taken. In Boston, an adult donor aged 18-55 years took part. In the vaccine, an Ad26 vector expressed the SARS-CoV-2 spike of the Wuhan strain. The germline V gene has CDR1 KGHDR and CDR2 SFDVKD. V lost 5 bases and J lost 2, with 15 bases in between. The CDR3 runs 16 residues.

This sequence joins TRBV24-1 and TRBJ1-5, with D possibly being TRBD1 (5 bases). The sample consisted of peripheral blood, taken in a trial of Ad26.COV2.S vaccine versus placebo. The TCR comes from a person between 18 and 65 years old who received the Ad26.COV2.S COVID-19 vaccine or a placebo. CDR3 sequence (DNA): TGTGCCACCAGTGCCACGGGGCAGTGGGGCAATCAGCCCCAGCATTTT. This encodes CATSATGQWGNQPQHF.